This T cell receptor beta chain appears in the sequencing data of a study of early T cells in non-severe SARS-CoV-2 infection. Across the study: Chains from this unsorted whole-blood bulk RNA could not be paired. General study results and limits: Matching with VDJdb favored anti-spike CD8 responses (missing private and CD4 specificities).

Individual cDNA molecules each received unique molecular identifiers attached to them. Each CDR3 protein is one row after TCRdb ran MiXCR on the 5' RACE reads. This table has 50,000 to 70,000 distinct CDR3 sequences, around 12% appearing once. Germline CDR1 and CDR2: MNHNS and SASEGT. The junction had 4 bases not matched to a gene; V was cut back by 1 base and J by 6 bases. CDR3 length: 15 residues. Turning to this clonotype: What it recognizes is unknown.

The TCR was taken from an adult who was a healthcare worker with PCR-confirmed SARS-CoV-2 infection or an uninfected control (not recorded which). The sequenced sample consisted of whole blood. The chain joins TRBV6-1 to TRBJ2-5, with 11 bases matching TRBD2. The chain's CDR3 is CASSEEIAGGQTQYF. The CDR3 DNA follows: TGTGCCAGCAGTGAAGAGATAGCGGGGGGGCAGACCCAGTACTTC.